The 16 T cell receptor beta chains presented below share a single source sample, sequenced in a study of blood T cell repertoires in COVID-19. The method was immunoSEQ multiplex PCR; TCRdb's version includes in-frame clones alone and lacks a portion of them. The sample includes hundreds of thousands of clones, roughly nine tenths of them seen just once. Sequencing was performed on peripheral blood. These receptors all stem from a middle-aged man with acute or convalescent COVID-19.

The V call is TRBV7-9, the J call TRBJ2-7, with D possibly TRBD2 on 5 matching bases. This CDR3 is 15 amino acids long. Trimming removed 5 bases at V and 3 bases at J, with 17 bases between. Germline V lookup: CDR1 SEHNR, CDR2 FQNEAQ (reference sequence). The DNA of the CDR3 is TGTGCCAGCAGCCCCTGGGATAGCGACGTCTACGAGCAGTACTTC. Translating gives CASSPWDSDVYEQYF.

CDR3 coding DNA: TGTGCCAGCACCCAGGTCCTAGCGGGAGGTTACGAGCAGTACTTC. Its translation is CASTQVLAGGYEQYF. The V and J genes are TRBV27 and TRBJ2-7; 11 bases map to TRBD2. The CDR3 runs to 15 residues. Germline values: CDR1 MNHEY, CDR2 SMNVEV (reference sequence). The trim removed 7 bases at V and 4 bases at J, leaving 9 bases unmatched.

V and J are TRBV3-1 (or the pseudogene TRBV3-2) and TRBJ2-1, with a possible D match to TRBD2 (7 bases). CDR1 LGHDT and CDR2 YNNKEL come from the germline V gene (reference sequence). V dropped 4 bases and J dropped 12 bases, with 13 bases sitting between them. The CDR3 has 12 residues. The CDR3 DNA follows: TGTGCCAGCAGCCTGAAGAGGGGGGGGCAGTTCTTC. This codes for CASSLKRGGQFF.

V and J are TRBV19 and TRBJ1-1, with 8 nucleotides matching TRBD1. V was clipped by 0 bases and J by 3 bases; unmatched bases: 3. The V gene's germline CDR1 is LNHDA and CDR2 SQIVND (reference sequence). The CDR3 consists of 15 residues. CDR3 region: CASSIDRGHDTEAFF. The DNA for the CDR3 is TGTGCCAGTAGTATAGACAGGGGGCACGACACTGAAGCTTTCTTT.

Notes on this clone: Mismatch with germline at one junction end may stem from a read error. DNA for the CDR3: TGTGCTAGCAGCTCGACTAGTCGGGGGGTAGGTGAGCAGTTCTTC. Its translation is CASSSTSRGVGEQFF. This chain links TRBV7-7 with TRBJ2-1; 7 bases match TRBD2. The CDR3 spans 15 residues. Germline V gives CDR1 SSHAT, CDR2 FNYEAQ (reference sequence).

The J gene is TRBJ2-3, the V gene TRBV5-1; tentative D call: TRBD1 (5 bases). Trimming removed 5 bases from V and 1 base from J, with 14 bases in between. There are 15 residues in the CDR3. Germline V gene sequence: CDR1 SGHRS, CDR2 YFSETQ. The CDR3: CASRPRPQGTDTQYF. CDR3 nucleotide sequence: TGCGCCAGCAGACCTAGACCACAGGGCACAGATACGCAGTATTTT.

This chain links TRBV7-3 with TRBJ2-2; TRBD1 is a possible D gene (7 bases). The V end lost 6 bases, the J end lost 0 bases, and 11 bases lay between the germline ends. This CDR3 has 15 residues. Germline CDR1 reads SGHTA; CDR2 reads FQGTGA. The CDR3: CASRGGTANTGELFF. The DNA of the CDR3 is TGTGCCAGCAGAGGGGGGACAGCGAACACCGGGGAGCTGTTTTTT.

This chain uses TRBV4-1 with TRBJ1-5; TRBD1 might be the D (6 bases). The CDR3 is 15 residues long. Per the germline V gene, CDR1 is MGHRA and CDR2 is YSYEKL. V was pared by 1 base and J by 0 bases, with 7 bases between. The CDR3 spells CASSQATGSNQPQHF. CDR3 in DNA: TGCGCCAGCAGCCAAGCGACAGGTAGCAATCAGCCCCAGCATTTT.

The J gene is TRBJ2-5, the V gene TRBV7-2; possible D gene TRBD1, 5 bases. CDR1 and CDR2 (germline): SGHTA, FQGNSA. This CDR3 has 14 amino acids. The ends were cut back, 7 bases at V and 2 bases at J, with 14 bases in the middle. The CDR3 sequence: CASTSRVGQETQYF. DNA of the CDR3: TGTGCCAGCACCTCCAGGGTGGGGCAAGAGACCCAGTACTTC.

The V and J genes are TRBV5-1 and TRBJ2-2; no reliable D call. Trimming removed 3 bases from V and 2 bases from J, with 8 bases in between. There are 14 residues in the CDR3. CDR1 SGHRS and CDR2 YFSETQ come from the germline V gene. The chain's CDR3 is CASSSTVNTGELFF. As DNA, the CDR3 is TGCGCCAGCAGCTCGACTGTTAACACCGGGGAGCTGTTTTTT.

This chain links TRBV2 with TRBJ1-1; the D is unclear. The V gene's germline CDR1 is SNHLY and CDR2 FYNNEI. The CDR3 has 14 amino acids. V dropped 6 bases and J dropped 1 base, with 12 bases sitting between them. The CDR3 loop reads CASSSQRANTEAFF. The CDR3 coding sequence is TGTGCCAGCAGCTCACAGAGAGCGAACACTGAAGCTTTCTTT.

This clone occurred once. The rearrangement links TRBV28 to TRBJ2-7; TRBD1 agrees at 7 bases. Trimming took 1 base from V and 2 from J; bases not matched to a gene: 5. The germline CDR1 and CDR2 sequences are MDHEN and SYDVKM. The CDR3 has 15 amino acids. Written as DNA, the CDR3 is TGTGCCAGCAGTTTATTGACAGGGAGCACCTACGAGCAGTACTTC. Encoded protein: CASSLLTGSTYEQYF.

The CDR3: CASSPTTDRSNQPQHF. The CDR3 nucleotides are TGTGCCAGCAGTCCCACAACGGACAGAAGCAATCAGCCCCAGCATTTT. The chain recombines TRBV28 with TRBJ1-5, with a possible D match to TRBD1 (6 bases). The CDR3 consists of 16 residues. The germline V gene encodes CDR1 MDHEN and CDR2 SYDVKM. V was clipped by 5 bases and J by 1 base, with 15 bases between them.

This chain joins TRBV19 and TRBJ1-2, with a weak D call TRBD1 (5 bases). Germline assignment: CDR1 LNHDA and CDR2 SQIVND (reference sequence). The CDR3 totals 14 residues. Trimming shortened V by 8 bases and J by 4 bases, and 17 bases separated the two germline ends. For the CDR3, the DNA is TGTGCCAGTCGAATACAGGCCGTGGGCTATGGCTACACCTTC. It encodes CASRIQAVGYGYTF.

This chain joins TRBV6-4 and TRBJ2-7; 7 nucleotides align to TRBD1. The CDR3 sequence is 18 residues long. J was trimmed by 2 bases and V by 3 bases; bases with no gene match: 16. The germline CDR1 and CDR2 sequences are MRHNA and SNTAGT. This chain's CDR3 is CASSEPLQGPLRTYEQYF. CDR3 nucleotide sequence: TGTGCCAGCAGTGAACCCCTACAGGGGCCACTACGGACCTACGAGCAGTACTTC.

The rearrangement links TRBV11-2 to TRBJ1-4; TRBD1 aligns across 8 bases. Trimming at V came to 4 bases and at J to 5 bases, leaving 3 bases not matched to a gene. The CDR3 totals 14 residues. The germline V gene encodes CDR1 SGHAT and CDR2 FQNNGV. The CDR3 loop is CASSYGQGNEKLFF. DNA of the CDR3: TGTGCCAGCAGCTACGGACAGGGAAATGAAAAACTGTTTTTT.